The source of this T cell receptor (beta chain) is a study of cytomegalovirus exposure and HLA in healthy donors. Across the whole study: Later, an analysis reported that the 120 or so validation repertoires had used the same platform as the roughly 720 first-cohort repertoires.

Sequencing was performed with immunoSEQ multiplex PCR; in TCRdb, only in-frame clones are kept and a portion is missing. The table lists 200,000 to 300,000 clones, roughly 86% of them singletons. The CDR3 runs to 16 residues. The V segment lost 2 bases and the J segment 5 bases; nucleotides outside the gene matches: 9. CDR1 MNHNS and CDR2 SASEGT come from the germline V gene. This receptor was taken from a woman between 25 and 40 years old in good health and CMV-seropositive. V usage is TRBV6-1 and J usage is TRBJ1-1; 9 bases fit TRBD1. Sequenced sample: PBMCs. The CDR3 spells CASSELPGQGGTEAFF. In DNA form, the CDR3 reads TGTGCCAGCAGTGAACTACCGGGACAGGGAGGTACTGAAGCTTTCTTT.